This T cell receptor beta chain was sequenced for a study of T cell repertoires in ileal Crohn's disease. The repertoire was sequenced with immunoSEQ multiplex PCR; TCRdb's copy has only in-frame clones and lacks some. This table holds thousands of clones, under 85% found once. Germline values: CDR1 MDHEN, CDR2 SYDVKM. The trim removed 8 bases at V and 6 bases at J, leaving 13 bases unmatched. CDR3 length: 16 amino acids. V usage is TRBV28 and J usage is TRBJ1-4; 9 nucleotides agree with TRBD1. This clonotype originated in an adult with Crohn's disease. Sequencing was carried out using ileal tissue. Written as DNA, the CDR3 is TGTGCCAGCGGAGCGCTGGTGGGACAGGGCGATGAAAAACTGTTTTTT. Its protein is CASGALVGQGDEKLFF.